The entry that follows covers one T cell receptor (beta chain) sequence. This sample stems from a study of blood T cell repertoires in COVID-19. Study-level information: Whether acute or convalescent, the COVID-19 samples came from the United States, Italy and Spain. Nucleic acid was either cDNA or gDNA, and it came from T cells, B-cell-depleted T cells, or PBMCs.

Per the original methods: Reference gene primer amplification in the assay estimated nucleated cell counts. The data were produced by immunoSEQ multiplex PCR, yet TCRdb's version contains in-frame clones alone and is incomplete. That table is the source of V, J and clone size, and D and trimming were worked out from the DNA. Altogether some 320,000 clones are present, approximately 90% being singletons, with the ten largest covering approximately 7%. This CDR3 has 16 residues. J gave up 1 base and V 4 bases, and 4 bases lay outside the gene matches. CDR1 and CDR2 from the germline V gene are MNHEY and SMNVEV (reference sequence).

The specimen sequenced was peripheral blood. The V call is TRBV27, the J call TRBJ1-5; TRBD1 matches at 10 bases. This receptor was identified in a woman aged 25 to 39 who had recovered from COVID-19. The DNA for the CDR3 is TGTGCCAGCAGTTCCGGACAGGGGGAGAGCAATCAGCCCCAGCATTTT. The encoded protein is CASSSGQGESNQPQHF.